This T cell receptor (beta chain) was captured in a study of blood T cell repertoires in COVID-19. Study-wide background: Samples of COVID-19 (acute and convalescent) were obtained from the United States, Italy and Spain.

In the original analysis: Reference gene primers were amplified, and this amplification served to estimate nucleated cell counts. Repertoires were generated with immunoSEQ multiplex PCR, while TCRdb's copy carries only in-frame clones and drops some. For V, J and clone size, that table is used; D and trimming come from the DNA. The sample includes 45,000 or so clones, about 86% of them seen just once. CDR1 is MNHEY, CDR2 SMNVEV, per germline (reference sequence). V was clipped by 3 bases and J by 2 bases, with 8 bases between them. The CDR3 is 13 amino acids. The sequence derives from a man between 40 and 49 years old with COVID-19, enrolled during active disease. Input material: peripheral blood. The chain combines TRBV27 with TRBJ2-7, with D possibly matching TRBD2 (6 bases). The CDR3, as DNA: TGTGCCAGCAGTTTTTCGGGGGCCTACGAGCAGTACTTC. This sequence encodes CASSFSGAYEQYF.